This T cell receptor (beta chain) was identified in a study of shared clonotypes between healthy human individuals. Study outcomes and limitations: Sequencing depth was predicted to influence how clonotypes are shared among donors. The study sampled only blood, and tissue repertoires likely differ.

Profiled with immunoSEQ multiplex PCR; TCRdb holds only in-frame clones, not every one. This sample carries approximately 2.4 million clones, approximately 96% of them seen once, and the ten largest clones take 0.13%. The split of CD4+ cells yielded CD45RA+ naive and CD45RA-negative memory subsets. Concerning this clone: Its antigen is as yet unknown.

CDR3 size: 16 residues. Germline CDR1 SGHTA, CDR2 FQGNSA. Trimming cost V 3 bases and J 5 bases; bases outside gene matches: 8. The chain recombines TRBV7-2 with TRBJ2-7; TRBD2 matches 12 bases. This TCR was sampled from a man younger than 35 in good health. Sequenced sample: naive CD4+ T cells sorted from blood. Regarding subset: CD45RA+ positively selected. The CDR3 DNA is TGTGCCAGCAGCTTCGGGCTAGCGGGAGGGCTAGACGAGCAGTACTTC. This codes for CASSFGLAGGLDEQYF.